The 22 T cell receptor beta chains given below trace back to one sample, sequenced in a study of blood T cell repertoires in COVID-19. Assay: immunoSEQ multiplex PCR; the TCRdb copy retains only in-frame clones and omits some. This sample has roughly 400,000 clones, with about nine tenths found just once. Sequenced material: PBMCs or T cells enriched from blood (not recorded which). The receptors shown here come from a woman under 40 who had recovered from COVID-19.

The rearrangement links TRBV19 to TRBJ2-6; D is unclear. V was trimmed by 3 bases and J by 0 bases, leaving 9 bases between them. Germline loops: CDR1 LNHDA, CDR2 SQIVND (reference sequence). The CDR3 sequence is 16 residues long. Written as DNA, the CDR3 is TGTGCCAGTAGTATTGATAGTGGCTCTGGGGCCAACGTCCTGACTTTC. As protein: CASSIDSGSGANVLTF.

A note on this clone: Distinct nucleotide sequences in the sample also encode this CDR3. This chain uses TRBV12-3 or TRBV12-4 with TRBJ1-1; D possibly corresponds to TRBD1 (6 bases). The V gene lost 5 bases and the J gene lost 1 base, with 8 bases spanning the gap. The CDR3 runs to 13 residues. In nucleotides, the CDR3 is TGTGCCAGCAGTCGGACAGAGAACACTGAAGCTTTCTTT. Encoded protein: CASSRTENTEAFF.

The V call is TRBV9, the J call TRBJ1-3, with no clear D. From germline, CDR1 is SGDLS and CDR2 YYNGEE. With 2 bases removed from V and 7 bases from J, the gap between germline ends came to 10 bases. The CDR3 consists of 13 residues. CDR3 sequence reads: CASSVTWRNTIYF. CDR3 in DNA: TGTGCCAGCAGCGTTACCTGGAGGAACACCATATATTTT. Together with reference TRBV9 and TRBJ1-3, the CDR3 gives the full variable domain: DSGVTQTPKHLITATGQRVTLRCSPRSGDLSVYWYQQSLDQGLQFLIQYYNGEERAKGNILERFSAQQFPDLHSELNLSSLELGDSALYFCASSVTWRNTIYFGEGSWLTVV.

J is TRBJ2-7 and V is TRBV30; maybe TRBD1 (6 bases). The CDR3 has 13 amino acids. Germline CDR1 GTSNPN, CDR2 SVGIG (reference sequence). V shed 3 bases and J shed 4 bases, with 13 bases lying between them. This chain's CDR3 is CAWSGQRLYEQYF. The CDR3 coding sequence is TGTGCCTGGAGCGGACAGAGACTTTACGAGCAGTACTTC. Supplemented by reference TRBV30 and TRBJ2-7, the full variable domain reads SQTIHQWPATLVQPVGSPLSLECTVEGTSNPNLYWYRQAAGRGLQLLFYSVGIGQISSEVPQNLSASRPQDRQFILSSKKLLLSDSGFYLCAWSGQRLYEQYFGPGTRLTVT.

The CDR3 DNA follows: TGTGCCAGCTCACCCCCCGGGACTAGCGGGGGGGCAGAGACCCAGTACTTC. This gives the protein CASSPPGTSGGAETQYF. The V call is TRBV18, the J call TRBJ2-5; 16 nucleotides agree with TRBD2. Germline loops: CDR1 KGHSH, CDR2 LQKENI. V was pared by 3 bases and J by 4 bases, with 5 bases of the junction left unmatched. This CDR3 is 17 amino acids long.

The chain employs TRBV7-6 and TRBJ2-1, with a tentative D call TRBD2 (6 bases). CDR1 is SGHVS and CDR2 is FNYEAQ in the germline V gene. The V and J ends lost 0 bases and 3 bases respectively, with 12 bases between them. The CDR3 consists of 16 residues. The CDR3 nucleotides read TGTGCCAGCAGCTTAGCCCTCGTGGGGGGCTACAATGAGCAGTTCTTC. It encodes CASSLALVGGYNEQFF.

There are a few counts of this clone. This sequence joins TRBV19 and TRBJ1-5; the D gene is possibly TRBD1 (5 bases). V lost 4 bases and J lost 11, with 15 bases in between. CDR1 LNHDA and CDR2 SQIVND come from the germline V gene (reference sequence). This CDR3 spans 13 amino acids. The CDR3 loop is CASSKTADGTQHF. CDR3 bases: TGTGCCAGTAGTAAGACAGCTGACGGCACCCAGCATTTT.

The CDR3 region is CASSQRYNEQFF. For the CDR3, the DNA is TGCGCCAGCAGCCAACGGTACAATGAGCAGTTCTTC. The rearrangement uses TRBV4-3 and TRBJ2-1; D gene ambiguous. In germline, CDR1 is LGHNA, CDR2 YSLEER. Trimming took off 2 bases at V and 4 bases at J, with 3 bases between the two ends. The CDR3 loop spans 12 amino acids.

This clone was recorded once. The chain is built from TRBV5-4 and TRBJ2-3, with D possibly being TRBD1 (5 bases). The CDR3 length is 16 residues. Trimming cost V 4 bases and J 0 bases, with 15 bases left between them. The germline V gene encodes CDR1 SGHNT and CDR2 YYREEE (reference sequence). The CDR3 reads CASSLTVNPSTDTQYF. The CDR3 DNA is TGTGCCAGCAGCCTGACAGTTAACCCTAGCACAGATACGCAGTATTTT.

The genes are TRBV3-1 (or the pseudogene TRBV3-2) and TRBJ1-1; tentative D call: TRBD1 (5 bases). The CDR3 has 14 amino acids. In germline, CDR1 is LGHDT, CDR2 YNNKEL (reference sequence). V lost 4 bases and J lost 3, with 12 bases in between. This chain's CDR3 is CASSPGGLDTEAFF. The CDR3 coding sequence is TGTGCCAGCAGCCCGGGGGGTTTGGACACTGAAGCTTTCTTT.

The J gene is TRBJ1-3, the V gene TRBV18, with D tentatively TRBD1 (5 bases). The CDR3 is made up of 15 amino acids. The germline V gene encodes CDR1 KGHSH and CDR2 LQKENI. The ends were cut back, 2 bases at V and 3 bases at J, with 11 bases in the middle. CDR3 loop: CASSPVGARGNTIYF. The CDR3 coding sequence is TGTGCCAGCTCACCAGTTGGGGCGCGTGGAAACACCATATATTTT.

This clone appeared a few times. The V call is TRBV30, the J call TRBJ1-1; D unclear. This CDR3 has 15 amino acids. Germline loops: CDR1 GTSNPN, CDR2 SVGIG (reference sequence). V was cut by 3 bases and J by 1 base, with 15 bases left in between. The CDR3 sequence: CAWSPPGVPNTEAFF. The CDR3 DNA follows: TGTGCCTGGAGCCCCCCCGGGGTACCGAACACTGAAGCTTTCTTT.

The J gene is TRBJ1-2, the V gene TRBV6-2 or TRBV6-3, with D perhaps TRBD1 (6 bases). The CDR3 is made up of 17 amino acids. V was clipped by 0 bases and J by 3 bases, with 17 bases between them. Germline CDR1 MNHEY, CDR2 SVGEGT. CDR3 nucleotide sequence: TGTGCCAGCAGTTACTCGAGGGTAGAACAGGGCGACTATGGCTACACCTTC. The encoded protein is CASSYSRVEQGDYGYTF.

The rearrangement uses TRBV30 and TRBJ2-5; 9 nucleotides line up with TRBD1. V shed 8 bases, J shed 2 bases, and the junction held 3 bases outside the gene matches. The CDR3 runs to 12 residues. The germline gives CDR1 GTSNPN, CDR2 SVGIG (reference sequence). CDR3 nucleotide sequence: TGTGCCGCAGACAGGGGGCAAGAGACCCAGTACTTC. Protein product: CAADRGQETQYF.

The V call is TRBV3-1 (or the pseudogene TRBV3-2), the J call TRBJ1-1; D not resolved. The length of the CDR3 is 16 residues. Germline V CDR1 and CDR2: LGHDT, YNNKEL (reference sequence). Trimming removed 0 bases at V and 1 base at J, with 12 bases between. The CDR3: CASSQDRQAWNTEAFF. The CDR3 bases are TGTGCCAGCAGCCAAGATCGCCAGGCCTGGAACACTGAAGCTTTCTTT.

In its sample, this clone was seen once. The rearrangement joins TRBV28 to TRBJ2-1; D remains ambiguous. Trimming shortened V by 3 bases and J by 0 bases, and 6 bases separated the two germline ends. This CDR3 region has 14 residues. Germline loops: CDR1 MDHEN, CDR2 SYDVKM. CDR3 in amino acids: CASSLPSSYNEQFF. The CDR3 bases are TGTGCCAGCAGTTTGCCCAGCTCCTACAATGAGCAGTTCTTC.

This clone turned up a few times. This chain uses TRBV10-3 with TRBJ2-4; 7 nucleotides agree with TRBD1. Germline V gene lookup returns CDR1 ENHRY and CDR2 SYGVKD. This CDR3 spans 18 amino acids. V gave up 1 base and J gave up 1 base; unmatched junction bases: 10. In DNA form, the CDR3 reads TGTGCCATCAGTGAGTTTTCCGGACAGGCAATCGCCAAAAACATTCAGTACTTC. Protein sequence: CAISEFSGQAIAKNIQYF.

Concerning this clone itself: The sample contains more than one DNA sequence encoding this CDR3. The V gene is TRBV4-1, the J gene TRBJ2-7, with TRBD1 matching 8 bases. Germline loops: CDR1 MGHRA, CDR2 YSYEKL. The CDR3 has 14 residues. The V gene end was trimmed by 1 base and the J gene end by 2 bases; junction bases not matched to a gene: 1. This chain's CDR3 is CASSQGTGTYEQYF. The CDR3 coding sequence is TGCGCCAGCAGCCAAGGGACAGGGACCTACGAGCAGTACTTC.

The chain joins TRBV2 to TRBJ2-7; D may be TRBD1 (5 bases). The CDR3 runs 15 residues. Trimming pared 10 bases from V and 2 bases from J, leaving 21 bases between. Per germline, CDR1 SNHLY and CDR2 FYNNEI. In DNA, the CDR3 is TGTGCCATCGCCCCTACCGGAGACAGAACCTACGAGCAGTACTTC. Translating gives CAIAPTGDRTYEQYF.

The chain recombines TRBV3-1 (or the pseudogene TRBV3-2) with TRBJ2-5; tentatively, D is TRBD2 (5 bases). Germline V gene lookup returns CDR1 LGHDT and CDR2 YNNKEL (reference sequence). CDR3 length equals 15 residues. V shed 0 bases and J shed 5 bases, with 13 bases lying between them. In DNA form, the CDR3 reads TGTGCCAGCAGCCAAGACGGTAGAGGAGGTGAGACCCAGTACTTC. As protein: CASSQDGRGGETQYF.

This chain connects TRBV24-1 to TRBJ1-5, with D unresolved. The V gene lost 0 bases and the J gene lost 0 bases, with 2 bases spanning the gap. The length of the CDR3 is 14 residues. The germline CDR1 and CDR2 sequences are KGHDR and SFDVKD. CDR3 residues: CATSDLHSNQPQHF. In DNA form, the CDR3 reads TGTGCCACCAGTGATTTGCATAGCAATCAGCCCCAGCATTTT.

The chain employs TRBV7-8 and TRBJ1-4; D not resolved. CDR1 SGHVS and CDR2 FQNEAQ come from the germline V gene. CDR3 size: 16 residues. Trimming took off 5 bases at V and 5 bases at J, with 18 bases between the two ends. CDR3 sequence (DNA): TGTGCCAGCAGCGGGGAACTAGGGCAGCTCAATGAAAAACTGTTTTTT. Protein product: CASSGELGQLNEKLFF.